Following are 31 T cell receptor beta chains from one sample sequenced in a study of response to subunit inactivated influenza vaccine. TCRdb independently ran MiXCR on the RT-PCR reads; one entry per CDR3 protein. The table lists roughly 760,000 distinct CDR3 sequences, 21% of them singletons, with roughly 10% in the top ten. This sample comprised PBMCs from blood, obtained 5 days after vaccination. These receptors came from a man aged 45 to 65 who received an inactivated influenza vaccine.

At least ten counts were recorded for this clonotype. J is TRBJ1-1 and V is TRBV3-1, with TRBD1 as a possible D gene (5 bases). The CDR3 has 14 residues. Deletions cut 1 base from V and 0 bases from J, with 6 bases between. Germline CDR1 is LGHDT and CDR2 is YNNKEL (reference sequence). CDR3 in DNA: TGTGCCAGCAGCCAAGTAGGGGTGAACACTGAAGCTTTCTTT. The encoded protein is CASSQVGVNTEAFF.

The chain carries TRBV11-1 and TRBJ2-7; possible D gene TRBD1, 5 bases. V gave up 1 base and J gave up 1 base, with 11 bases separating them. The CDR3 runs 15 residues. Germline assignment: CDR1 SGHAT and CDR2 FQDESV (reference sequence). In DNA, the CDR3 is TGTGCCAGCAGCTTAGACTGGGCAGGGTCCTACGAGCAGTACTTC. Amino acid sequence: CASSLDWAGSYEQYF.

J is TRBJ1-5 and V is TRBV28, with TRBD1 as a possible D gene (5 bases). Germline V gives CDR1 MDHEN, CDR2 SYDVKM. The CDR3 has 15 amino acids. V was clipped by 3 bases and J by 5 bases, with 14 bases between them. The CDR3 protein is CASSFMLGDHQPQHF. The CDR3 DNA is TGTGCCAGCAGTTTCATGTTAGGGGACCATCAGCCCCAGCATTTT. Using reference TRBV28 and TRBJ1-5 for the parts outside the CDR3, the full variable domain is DVKVTQSSRYLVKRTGEKVFLECVQDMDHENMFWYRQDPGLGLRLIYFSYDVKMKEKGDIPEGYSVSREKKERFSLILESASTNQTSMYLCASSFMLGDHQPQHFGDGTRLSIL.

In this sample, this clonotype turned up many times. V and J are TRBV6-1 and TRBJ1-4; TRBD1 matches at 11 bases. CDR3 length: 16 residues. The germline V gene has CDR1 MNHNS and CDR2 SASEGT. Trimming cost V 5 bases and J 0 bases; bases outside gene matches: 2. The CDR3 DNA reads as TGTGCCAGCAGTACGGGACAGGGGGCAACTAATGAAAAACTGTTTTTT. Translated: CASSTGQGATNEKLFF.

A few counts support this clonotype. The CDR3 DNA reads TGTGCCAGTAGTATCGGGACAGGGATGGCCTACGAGCAGTACTTC. Translation gives CASSIGTGMAYEQYF. The chain has TRBV19 and TRBJ2-7; TRBD1 agrees at 9 bases. The CDR3 is made up of 15 amino acids. Germline V gene lookup returns CDR1 LNHDA and CDR2 SQIVND (reference sequence). The junction had 5 bases not matched to a gene; V was cut back by 3 bases and J by 2 bases.

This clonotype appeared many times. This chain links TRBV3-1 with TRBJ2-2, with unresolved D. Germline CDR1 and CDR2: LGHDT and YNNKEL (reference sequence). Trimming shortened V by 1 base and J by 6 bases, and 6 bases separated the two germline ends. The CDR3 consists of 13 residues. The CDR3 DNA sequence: TGTGCCAGCAGCCAAGGGTCCCCCGGGGAGCTGTTTTTT. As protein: CASSQGSPGELFF.

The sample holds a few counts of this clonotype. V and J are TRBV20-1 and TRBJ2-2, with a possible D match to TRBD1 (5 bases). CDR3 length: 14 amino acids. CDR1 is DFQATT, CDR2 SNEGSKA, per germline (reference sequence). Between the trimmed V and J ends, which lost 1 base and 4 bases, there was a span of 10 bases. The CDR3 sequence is CSARGPTGTGELFF. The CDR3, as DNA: TGCAGTGCTAGAGGACCCACAGGCACCGGGGAGCTGTTTTTT.

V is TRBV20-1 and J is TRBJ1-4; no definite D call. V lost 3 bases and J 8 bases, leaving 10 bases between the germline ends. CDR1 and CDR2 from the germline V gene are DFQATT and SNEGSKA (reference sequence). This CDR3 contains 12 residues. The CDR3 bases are TGCAGTGCTAGCGGGAGAGAGGAAAAACTGTTTTTT. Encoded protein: CSASGREEKLFF.

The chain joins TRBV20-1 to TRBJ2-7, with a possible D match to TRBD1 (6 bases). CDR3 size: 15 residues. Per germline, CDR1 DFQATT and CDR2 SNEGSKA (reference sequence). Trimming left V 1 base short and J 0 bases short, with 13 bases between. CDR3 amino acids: CSARVAGVSSYEQYF. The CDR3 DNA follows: TGCAGTGCTAGAGTCGCAGGGGTCTCCTCCTACGAGCAGTACTTC.

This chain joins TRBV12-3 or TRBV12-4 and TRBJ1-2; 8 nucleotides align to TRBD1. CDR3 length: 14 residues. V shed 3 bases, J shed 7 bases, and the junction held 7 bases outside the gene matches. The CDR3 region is CASSLDRVGGGYTF. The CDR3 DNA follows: TGTGCCAGCAGTTTGGACAGGGTAGGGGGTGGCTACACCTTC.

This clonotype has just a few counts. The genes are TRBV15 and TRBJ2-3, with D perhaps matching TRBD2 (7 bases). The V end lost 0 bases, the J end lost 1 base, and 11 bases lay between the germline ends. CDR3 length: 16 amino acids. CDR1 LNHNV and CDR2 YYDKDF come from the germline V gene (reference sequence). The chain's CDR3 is CATSRDLGGRTDTQYF. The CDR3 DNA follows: TGTGCCACCAGCAGAGATCTCGGGGGGCGCACAGATACGCAGTATTTT.

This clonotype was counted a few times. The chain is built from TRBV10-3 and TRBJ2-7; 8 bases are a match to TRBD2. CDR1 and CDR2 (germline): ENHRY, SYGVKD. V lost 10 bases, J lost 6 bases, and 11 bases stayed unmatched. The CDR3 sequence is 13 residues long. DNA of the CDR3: TGTGCCACGCGAGGGACTAGTGAGGGCGAGCAGTACTTC. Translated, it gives CATRGTSEGEQYF.

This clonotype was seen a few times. CDR3 protein: CSAQDLKHTGELFF. CDR3 coding DNA: TGCAGTGCACAAGACTTAAAACACACCGGGGAGCTGTTTTTT. The chain links TRBV20-1 to TRBJ2-2; unclear D gene. Trimming removed 6 bases from V and 3 bases from J, with 14 bases in between. The CDR3 contains 14 residues. Germline V gene data show CDR1 as DFQATT and CDR2 as SNEGSKA (reference sequence).

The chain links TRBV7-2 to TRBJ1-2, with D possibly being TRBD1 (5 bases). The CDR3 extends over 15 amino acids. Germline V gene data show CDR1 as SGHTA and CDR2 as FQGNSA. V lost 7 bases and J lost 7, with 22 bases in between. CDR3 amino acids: CASNRSGRGEGGYTF. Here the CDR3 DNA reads TGTGCCAGCAACAGATCCGGGAGAGGGGAGGGTGGCTACACCTTC.

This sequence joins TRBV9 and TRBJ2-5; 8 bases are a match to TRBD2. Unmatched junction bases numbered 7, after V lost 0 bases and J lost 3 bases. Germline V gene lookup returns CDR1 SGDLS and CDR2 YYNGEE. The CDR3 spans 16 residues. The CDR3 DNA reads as TGTGCCAGCAGCGTAGGACCGGGAGGGCCGAAAGAGACCCAGTACTTC. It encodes CASSVGPGGPKETQYF.

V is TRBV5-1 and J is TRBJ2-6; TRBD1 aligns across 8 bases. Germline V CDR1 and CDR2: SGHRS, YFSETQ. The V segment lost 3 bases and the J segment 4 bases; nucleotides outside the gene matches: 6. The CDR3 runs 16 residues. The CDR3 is CASSWTGWSGANVLTF. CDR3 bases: TGCGCCAGCAGCTGGACAGGGTGGTCGGGGGCCAACGTCCTGACTTTC.

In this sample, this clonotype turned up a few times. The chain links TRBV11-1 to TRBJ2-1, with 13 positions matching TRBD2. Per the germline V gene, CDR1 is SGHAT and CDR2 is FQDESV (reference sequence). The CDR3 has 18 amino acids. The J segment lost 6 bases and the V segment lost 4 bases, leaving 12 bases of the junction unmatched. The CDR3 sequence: CASSSTRLAGGLTNEQFF. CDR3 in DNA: TGTGCCAGCAGCTCTACTCGACTAGCGGGGGGCCTTACCAATGAGCAGTTCTTC.

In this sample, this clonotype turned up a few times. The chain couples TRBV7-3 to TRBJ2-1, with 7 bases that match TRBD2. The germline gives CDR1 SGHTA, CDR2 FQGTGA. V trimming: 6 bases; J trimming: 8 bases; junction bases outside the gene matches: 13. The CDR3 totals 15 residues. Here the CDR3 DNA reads TGTGCCAGCAGTTTCCAGCTAAGCGGGATCTATGAGCAGTTCTTC. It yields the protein CASSFQLSGIYEQFF.

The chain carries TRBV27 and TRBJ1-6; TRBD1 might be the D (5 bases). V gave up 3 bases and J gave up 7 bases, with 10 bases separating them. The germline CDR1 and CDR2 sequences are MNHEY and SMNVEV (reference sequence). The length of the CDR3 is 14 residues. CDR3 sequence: CASSFPGPNSPLHF. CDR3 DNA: TGTGCCAGCAGTTTCCCAGGGCCCAATTCACCCCTCCACTTT.

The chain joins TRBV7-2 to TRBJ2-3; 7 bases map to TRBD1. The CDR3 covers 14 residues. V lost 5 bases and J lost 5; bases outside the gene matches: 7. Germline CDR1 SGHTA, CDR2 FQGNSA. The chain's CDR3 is CASSAGTVIDTQYF. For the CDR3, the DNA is TGTGCCAGCAGCGCCGGGACAGTGATAGATACGCAGTATTTT.

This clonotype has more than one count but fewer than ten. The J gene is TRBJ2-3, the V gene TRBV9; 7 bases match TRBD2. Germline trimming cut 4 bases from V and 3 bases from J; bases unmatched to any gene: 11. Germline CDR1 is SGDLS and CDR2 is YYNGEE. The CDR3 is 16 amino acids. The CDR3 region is CASSLATSRGTDTQYF. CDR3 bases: TGTGCCAGCAGCCTGGCGACTAGCCGAGGGACAGATACGCAGTATTTT. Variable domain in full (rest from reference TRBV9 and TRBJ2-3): DSGVTQTPKHLITATGQRVTLRCSPRSGDLSVYWYQQSLDQGLQFLIQYYNGEERAKGNILERFSAQQFPDLHSELNLSSLELGDSALYFCASSLATSRGTDTQYFGPGTRLTVL.

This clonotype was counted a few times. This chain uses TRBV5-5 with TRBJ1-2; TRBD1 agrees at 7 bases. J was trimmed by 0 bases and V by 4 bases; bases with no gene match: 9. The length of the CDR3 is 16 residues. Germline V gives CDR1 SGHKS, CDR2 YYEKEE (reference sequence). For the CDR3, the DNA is TGTGCCAGCAGCCCCACAGGGGCTAGCTCTAACTATGGCTACACCTTC. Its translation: CASSPTGASSNYGYTF.

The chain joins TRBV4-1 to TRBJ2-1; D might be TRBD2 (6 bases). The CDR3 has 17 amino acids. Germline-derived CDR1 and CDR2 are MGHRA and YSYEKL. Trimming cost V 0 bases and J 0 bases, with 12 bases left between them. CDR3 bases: TGCGCCAGCAGCCAAGATGACGGGGGACCCTCCTACAATGAGCAGTTCTTC. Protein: CASSQDDGGPSYNEQFF.

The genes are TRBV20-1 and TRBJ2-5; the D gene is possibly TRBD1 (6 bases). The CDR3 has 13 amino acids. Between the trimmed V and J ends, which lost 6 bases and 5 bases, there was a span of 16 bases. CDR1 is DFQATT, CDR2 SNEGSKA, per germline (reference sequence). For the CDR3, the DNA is TGCAGTGCCCCCCTCCCCAGGGGCGAGACCCAGTACTTC. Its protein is CSAPLPRGETQYF.

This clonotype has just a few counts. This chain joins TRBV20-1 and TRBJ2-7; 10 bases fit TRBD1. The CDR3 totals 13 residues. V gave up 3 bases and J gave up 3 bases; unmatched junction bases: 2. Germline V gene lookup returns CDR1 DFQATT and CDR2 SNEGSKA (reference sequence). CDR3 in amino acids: CSASGTGVYEQYF. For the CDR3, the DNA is TGCAGTGCTAGCGGGACAGGGGTCTACGAGCAGTACTTC.

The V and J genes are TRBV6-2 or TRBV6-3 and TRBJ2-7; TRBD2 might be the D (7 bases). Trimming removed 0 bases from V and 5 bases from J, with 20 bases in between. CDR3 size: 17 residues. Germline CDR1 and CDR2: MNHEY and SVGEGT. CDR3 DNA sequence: TGTGCCAGCAGTTACTCAACTCACGGGGGGCTTATCGACGAGCAGTACTTC. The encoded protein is CASSYSTHGGLIDEQYF.

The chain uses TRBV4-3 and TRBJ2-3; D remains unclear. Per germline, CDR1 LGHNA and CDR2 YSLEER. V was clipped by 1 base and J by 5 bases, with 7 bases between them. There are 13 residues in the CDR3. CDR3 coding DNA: TGCGCCAGCAGCCAAGGTCGCGGAGATACGCAGTATTTT. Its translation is CASSQGRGDTQYF.

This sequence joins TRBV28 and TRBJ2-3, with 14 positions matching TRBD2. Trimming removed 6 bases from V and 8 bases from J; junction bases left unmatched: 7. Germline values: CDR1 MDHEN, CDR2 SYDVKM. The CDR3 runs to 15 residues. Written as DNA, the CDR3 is TGTGCCAGCAGGCCGACTAGCGGGAGGGTAGCTACGCAGTATTTT. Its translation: CASRPTSGRVATQYF.

CDR3 residues: CSARALAGVGETQYF. CDR3 nucleotide sequence: TGCAGTGCTAGGGCGCTAGCGGGAGTTGGAGAGACCCAGTACTTC. The chain carries TRBV20-1 and TRBJ2-5; 10 nucleotides agree with TRBD2. Germline loops: CDR1 DFQATT, CDR2 SNEGSKA (reference sequence). The CDR3 runs 15 residues. The J segment lost 4 bases and the V segment lost 3 bases, leaving 8 bases of the junction unmatched.

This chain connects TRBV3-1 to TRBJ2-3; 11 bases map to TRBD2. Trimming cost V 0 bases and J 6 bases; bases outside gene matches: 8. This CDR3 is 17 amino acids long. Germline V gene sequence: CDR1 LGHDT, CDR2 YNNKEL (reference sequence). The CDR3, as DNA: TGTGCCAGCAGCCAAGAGGGACTAGCGGCCAGGCGGGATACGCAGTATTTT. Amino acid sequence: CASSQEGLAARRDTQYF.

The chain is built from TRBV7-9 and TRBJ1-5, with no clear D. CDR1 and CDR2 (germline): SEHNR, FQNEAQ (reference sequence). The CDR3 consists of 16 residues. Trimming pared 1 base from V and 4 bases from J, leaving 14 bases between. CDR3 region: CASSLVGGPKNQPQHF. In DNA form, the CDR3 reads TGTGCCAGCAGCTTAGTTGGTGGGCCTAAAAATCAGCCCCAGCATTTT.